This T cell receptor (beta chain) was recovered during a study of memory CD4+ T cells and cytomegalovirus serostatus (dated by TCRdb to the late 2010s). With regard to the full study: A total of around 35 healthy Belgian adults, of whom 9 were CMV seropositive and about 24 were CMV seronegative, were included in the cohort. To replicate a published TCR-based CMV serostatus classifier, the researchers sequenced the CD4+ memory TCRbeta repertoires of a Belgian cohort whose cytomegalovirus serostatus was known. Overall study results and their limits: Only CD4+CD45RO+ memory cells were sequenced, in contrast to the original study, in which naive and memory CD4+ and CD8+ populations were covered. CMV serostatus prediction reached a median bootstrapped AUC of roughly 0.95 with the original framework and approximately 0.92 with a US-trained random forest. Results were interpreted as suggesting that the CMV-associated TCR signature is largely present in the CD4+ memory repertoire. Among the 160 or so previously reported CMV-associated TCRbeta sequences, roughly 68 showed up in the CD4+ memory repertoires, with each one found in between one and five individuals. A median bootstrapped AUC of 0.95 with a 95% CI of 0.76-1.00 was achieved on the Belgian cohort by the original-framework classifier.

V lost 3 bases and J lost 2 bases, and the count of bases not matched to a germline gene is 2. There are 14 amino acids in the CDR3, from cysteine to phenylalanine inclusive. The read is trimmed to its CDR3 DNA, 42 bases read in frame from base 1. In the germline V gene (reference sequence), CDR1 corresponds to MNHEY and CDR2 to SMNVEV. As to this clone: This clone's antigen is unknown. The record has no base qualities; no much larger clone is one base away.

Genomic DNA was extracted from sorted cells with the Quick-DNA Microprep Kit. Amplification of TCRbeta DNA was done with the immunoSEQ hsTCRbeta kit, following the protocol from the manufacturer. TCRbeta libraries were sequenced on an Illumina MiSeq instrument. Turning to the authors' computational methods: Once out-of-frame sequences had been removed, a few million distinct TCRbeta sequences were left, which works out to an average of roughly 67,000 per individual. Each individual was scored using the number of 150 to 200 previously reported CMV-associated TCRbeta sequences that the individual carried and the total number of productive distinct TCRbeta sequences. A beta-binomial model was reimplemented in Python, and scikit-learn random forests with default parameters were trained on US cohort data. Classifier performance on the Belgian cohort was summarized as median AUC with percentile confidence intervals over 10,000 bootstrap iterations. In its TCRdb copy, this immuneACCESS table keeps in-frame sequences only and misses some clones. Where compared with another copy, unresolved V genes explain less than half of these, and the others have no known cause. The DNA was the basis for D and trimming; V, J and clone size are from that table. The sample records fewer than 35,000 clones, about four fifths of which are singletons. Clones ranked in the top ten supply 0.65% to 0.85% of the sample.

Single viable CD3+CD4+CD8-CD45RO+ cells were sorted as memory CD4+ T cells on a FACSAria II. CMV serostatus was assessed using a Roche Elecsys assay, by which serum IgG against CMV pp150, pp28, p38 and p52 was detected. Once the samples were thawed, total CD4+ T cells were enriched through positive selection using CD4 magnetic microbeads. The samples came from a separate study whose specific focus was interrogating the CD4+ T cell memory repertoire. Peripheral blood mononuclear cells were isolated and cryopreserved following standard operating procedures; serum was stored at -80 °C. The staining used CD3-PerCP (BW264/56), CD4-APC (RPA-T4), CD45RO-PE (UCHT1) and CD8-Pacific Orange (3B5) antibodies, and Sytox blue was used to exclude non-viable cells.

The specimen was memory CD4+ T cells from blood. The chain joins TRBV27 to TRBJ2-7; TRBD1 matches 9 bases in the middle. The receptor comes from an adult in good health and CMV-seronegative. The CDR3 protein is CASSFDRGAYEQYF. The sequenced DNA is TGTGCCAGCAGTTTTGACAGGGGGGCCTACGAGCAGTACTTC.